The T cell receptor beta chain under discussion was sequenced for a study of T-cell reconstitution after alpha-beta-depleted transplantation in children. Study observations and caveats: T cells produced anew were the main source of T-cell counts and diversity one year after transplant. The study reportedly traced alpha-beta T cells about two months after transplant to several hundred expanded graft clones. Where some patients showed high TCRbeta diversity at day 60, it came from recipient T cells and thymic progenitors that had survived.

Using unique molecular identifiers, the investigators prepared the TCRbeta library. MiXCR, applied by TCRdb to the PCR reads, yields one record per CDR3 protein. The sample has hundreds of thousands of distinct CDR3 sequences, just over 7.5% seen once. Germline loops: CDR1 SQVTM, CDR2 ANQGSEA. The CDR3 contains 16 residues. V lost 3 bases and J 1 base, leaving 19 bases between the germline ends. This clonotype was detected ten times or more. Its antigen is as yet unknown. The specimen was peripheral blood, collected 360 days after TCRalphabeta/CD19-depleted stem cell transplant. This clonotype was obtained from a female patient between 2 and 10 years old who had a stem cell transplant for Fanconi anemia, so the T cells may come from the graft donor. The chain is built from TRBV29-1 and TRBJ2-7; D is undetermined. CDR3 region: CSVDLISRAGSYEQYF. In DNA form, the CDR3 reads TGCAGCGTTGACCTGATCTCTCGGGCAGGATCCTACGAGCAGTACTTC.